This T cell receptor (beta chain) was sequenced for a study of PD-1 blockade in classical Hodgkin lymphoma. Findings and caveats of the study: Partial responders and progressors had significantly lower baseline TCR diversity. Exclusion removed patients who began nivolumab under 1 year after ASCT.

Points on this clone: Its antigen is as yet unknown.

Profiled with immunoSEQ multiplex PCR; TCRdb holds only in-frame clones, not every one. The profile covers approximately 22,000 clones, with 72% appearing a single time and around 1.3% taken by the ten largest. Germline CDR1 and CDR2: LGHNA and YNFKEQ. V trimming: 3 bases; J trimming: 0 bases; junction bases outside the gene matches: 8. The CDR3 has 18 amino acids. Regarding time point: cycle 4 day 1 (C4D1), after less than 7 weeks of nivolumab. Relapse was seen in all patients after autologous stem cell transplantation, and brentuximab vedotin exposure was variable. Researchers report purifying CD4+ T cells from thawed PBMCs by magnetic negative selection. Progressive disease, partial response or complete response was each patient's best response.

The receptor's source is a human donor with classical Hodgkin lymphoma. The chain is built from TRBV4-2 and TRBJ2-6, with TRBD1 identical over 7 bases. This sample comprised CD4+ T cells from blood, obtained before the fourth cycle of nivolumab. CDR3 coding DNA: TGTGCCAGCAGCCATGGACCGGGACAGTACTCTGGGGCCAACGTCCTGACTTTC. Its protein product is CASSHGPGQYSGANVLTF.